These 28 T cell receptor beta chains came from one sample sequenced in a study of technical replicates of blood from a handful of donors. Profiling relied on immunoSEQ multiplex PCR, and the TCRdb table lists in-frame clones only, not all of them. The sample comprises some 100,000 clones, just over 95% of which are singletons, and approximately 0.2% rests with the top ten. The sample comprised T cells isolated from PBMCs. The receptors were gathered from a human donor in good health.

The chain joins TRBV11-3 to TRBJ1-2; D uncertain. Germline loops: CDR1 SGHNT, CDR2 YENEEA. V dropped 1 base and J dropped 5 bases, with 14 bases sitting between them. The CDR3 sequence is 15 residues long. This CDR3 is CASSLVAGREYGYTF. The CDR3 nucleotides are TGTGCCAGCAGCTTAGTAGCTGGACGGGAGTATGGCTACACCTTC.

This clone was seen a single time. The J gene is TRBJ2-1, the V gene TRBV5-1, with D possibly TRBD2 on 7 matching bases. The length of the CDR3 is 18 residues. The V gene's germline CDR1 is SGHRS and CDR2 YFSETQ. V gave up 5 bases and J gave up 1 base, with 22 bases separating them. The CDR3 coding sequence is TGCGCCAGCAGGAGGAATAGCGGCGGGGGCGCTTCCTACAATGAGCAGTTCTTC. It specifies CASRRNSGGGASYNEQFF.

This clone was observed a single time. The chain has TRBV27 and TRBJ1-5; D is unresolved. CDR1 is MNHEY, CDR2 SMNVEV, per germline (reference sequence). There are 13 residues in the CDR3. Trimming removed 5 bases from V and 4 bases from J, with 9 bases in between. The CDR3 spells CASSSRGNQPQHF. The CDR3 bases are TGTGCCAGCAGTAGCCGGGGTAATCAGCCCCAGCATTTT.

This clone was counted once. The chain couples TRBV28 to TRBJ2-7, with TRBD1 as a possible D gene (6 bases). The CDR3 covers 14 residues. V was pared by 5 bases and J by 2 bases, with 13 bases between. From germline, CDR1 is MDHEN and CDR2 SYDVKM. CDR3 loop: CASSLTGPPYEQYF. The CDR3, as DNA: TGTGCCAGCAGTCTTACAGGGCCCCCCTACGAGCAGTACTTC.

This sequence joins TRBV19 and TRBJ2-7; 11 bases fit TRBD2. Germline V gives CDR1 LNHDA, CDR2 SQIVND (reference sequence). The CDR3 totals 15 residues. Trimming removed 4 bases from V and 0 bases from J; junction bases left unmatched: 2. CDR3 loop: CASSTGLADSYEQYF. CDR3 nucleotides: TGTGCCAGTAGTACGGGACTAGCGGACTCCTACGAGCAGTACTTC.

In DNA form, the CDR3 reads TGTGCCATCAGTAAACAGACTAGCGGGGGGGTCGAGCAGTACTTC. Encoded protein: CAISKQTSGGVEQYF. The chain has TRBV10-3 and TRBJ2-7, with 14 bases matching TRBD2. This CDR3 spans 15 amino acids. The junction had 6 bases not matched to a gene; V was cut back by 5 bases and J by 6 bases. Looked up from germline, CDR1 is ENHRY and CDR2 is SYGVKD.

The chain couples TRBV2 to TRBJ2-2; possibly TRBD1 for D (6 bases). Trimming removed 5 bases from V and 6 bases from J, with 10 bases in between. In germline, CDR1 is SNHLY, CDR2 FYNNEI. This CDR3 spans 13 amino acids. CDR3 sequence: CASSTGQAGELFF. The CDR3 region has the DNA TGTGCCAGCAGTACGGGACAAGCCGGGGAGCTGTTTTTT.

This clone was found once. This chain uses TRBV5-6 with TRBJ2-7; 8 nucleotides line up with TRBD2. The CDR3 has 15 amino acids. Germline assignment: CDR1 SGHDT and CDR2 YYEEEE. V shed 3 bases, J shed 3 bases, and the junction held 8 bases outside the gene matches. CDR3 amino acids: CASSWGSGGYYEQYF. CDR3 DNA sequence: TGTGCCAGCAGCTGGGGGAGCGGGGGATACTACGAGCAGTACTTC.

Only one count was recorded for this clone. V and J are TRBV29-1 and TRBJ1-2; D possibly corresponds to TRBD1 (6 bases). CDR1 is SQVTM and CDR2 is ANQGSEA in the germline V gene. This CDR3 is built from 15 residues. V was pared by 3 bases and J by 0 bases, with 14 bases between. In nucleotides, the CDR3 is TGCAGCGTTGACGCCGGACAGTCTTCTAACTATGGCTACACCTTC. This codes for CSVDAGQSSNYGYTF.

The CDR3 spells CASPRDSQETQYF. CDR3 DNA sequence: TGTGCCAGCCCCCGGGACAGCCAAGAGACCCAGTACTTC. The rearrangement uses TRBV2 and TRBJ2-5; 7 nucleotides line up with TRBD1. The CDR3 contains 13 residues. Looked up from germline, CDR1 is SNHLY and CDR2 is FYNNEI. V shed 8 bases and J 1 base; nucleotides not matched to a gene: 4.

The V call is TRBV19, the J call TRBJ1-5; no clear D gene. Trimming shortened V by 3 bases and J by 7 bases, and 7 bases separated the two germline ends. Germline V CDR1 and CDR2: LNHDA, SQIVND (reference sequence). CDR3 length: 12 amino acids. The chain's CDR3 is CASSMTGQPQHF. The DNA for the CDR3 is TGTGCCAGTAGTATGACCGGGCAGCCCCAGCATTTT.

The J gene is TRBJ2-1, the V gene TRBV27; D might be TRBD2 (6 bases). The V end lost 4 bases, the J end lost 2 bases, and 6 bases lay between the germline ends. The CDR3 covers 13 residues. The germline CDR1 and CDR2 sequences are MNHEY and SMNVEV (reference sequence). CDR3 coding DNA: TGTGCCAGCAGTTGGACTACCTACAATGAGCAGTTCTTC. It yields the protein CASSWTTYNEQFF.

This rearrangement joins TRBV11-3 to TRBJ1-6; 8 bases line up with TRBD1. Trimming cost V 3 bases and J 7 bases; bases outside gene matches: 8. Germline lookup yields CDR1 SGHNT and CDR2 YENEEA. The CDR3 is 16 residues long. CDR3 coding DNA: TGTGCCAGCAGCTTTGACAGGGGAGGAAAAAATTCACCCCTCCACTTT. It specifies CASSFDRGGKNSPLHF.

This chain uses TRBV19 with TRBJ1-2; 7 nucleotides align to TRBD1. V shed 7 bases, J shed 4 bases, and the junction held 9 bases outside the gene matches. The CDR3 is 14 amino acids. Germline-derived CDR1 and CDR2 are LNHDA and SQIVND (reference sequence). Written as DNA, the CDR3 is TGTGCCAGTATCTCAAGAGGGGACAGCTATGGCTACACCTTC. Translating it yields CASISRGDSYGYTF.

The chain combines TRBV28 with TRBJ2-7, with TRBD1 as a possible D gene (5 bases). V was cut by 7 bases and J by 6 bases, with 25 bases left in between. This CDR3 contains 16 residues. Per germline, CDR1 MDHEN and CDR2 SYDVKM. CDR3 bases: TGTGCCAGCAAGGGGTCCTCATATCCCGGCTTTGGCGAGCAGTACTTC. Protein product: CASKGSSYPGFGEQYF.

The V and J genes are TRBV18 and TRBJ2-7; 9 bases are a match to TRBD1. Trimming cost V 2 bases and J 2 bases; bases outside gene matches: 4. The CDR3 is 15 residues long. Germline V CDR1 and CDR2: KGHSH, LQKENI. The CDR3 reads CASSPGTGPTYEQYF. For the CDR3, the DNA is TGTGCCAGCTCACCAGGGACAGGGCCGACCTACGAGCAGTACTTC. The full variable domain, in which reference TRBV18 and TRBJ2-7 provide the parts outside the CDR3, is NAGVMQNPRHLVRRRGQEARLRCSPMKGHSHVYWYRQLPEEGLKFMVYLQKENIIDESGMPKERFSAEFPKEGPSILRIQQVVRGDSAAYFCASSPGTGPTYEQYFGPGTRLTVT.

The rearrangement joins TRBV28 to TRBJ1-3; no reliable D call. This CDR3 spans 14 amino acids. Germline loops: CDR1 MDHEN, CDR2 SYDVKM. The V and J ends lost 7 bases and 3 bases respectively, with 13 bases between them. CDR3 sequence: CASINRSFGNTIYF. The CDR3, as DNA: TGTGCCAGCATTAATCGGTCCTTTGGAAACACCATATATTTT. The variable domain in full, completed from reference TRBV28 and TRBJ1-3, reads DVKVTQSSRYLVKRTGEKVFLECVQDMDHENMFWYRQDPGLGLRLIYFSYDVKMKEKGDIPEGYSVSREKKERFSLILESASTNQTSMYLCASINRSFGNTIYFGEGSWLTVV.

This chain links TRBV29-1 with TRBJ2-1, with 9 bases lining up with TRBD1. J lost 8 bases, V lost 4 bases, and 6 bases had no gene match. Per germline, CDR1 SQVTM and CDR2 ANQGSEA. The CDR3 consists of 13 residues. The chain's CDR3 is CSVVGQGKDEQFF. DNA of the CDR3: TGCAGCGTTGTGGGACAGGGTAAGGATGAGCAGTTCTTC.

The rearrangement uses TRBV29-1 and TRBJ1-5, with 7 bases identical to TRBD1. The J segment lost 7 bases and the V segment lost 4 bases, leaving 10 bases of the junction unmatched. The CDR3 totals 14 residues. CDR1 is SQVTM, CDR2 ANQGSEA, per germline. The CDR3 sequence is CSVGADRAGQPQHF. The CDR3 nucleotides read TGCAGCGTTGGGGCCGACAGGGCGGGCCAGCCCCAGCATTTT.

V gene TRBV7-8 combines with J gene TRBJ1-2; no firm D call. Between the trimmed V and J ends, which lost 0 bases and 2 bases, there was a span of 19 bases. Germline V lookup: CDR1 SGHVS, CDR2 FQNEAQ. This CDR3 has 18 residues. The CDR3 sequence is CASSLALGLEEANYGYTF. In nucleotides, the CDR3 is TGTGCCAGCAGCTTAGCGCTTGGTCTCGAGGAGGCGAACTATGGCTACACCTTC.

The chain is built from TRBV2 and TRBJ1-3; D remains unclear. V was cut by 8 bases and J by 8 bases, with 13 bases left in between. CDR1 is SNHLY and CDR2 is FYNNEI in the germline V gene. The CDR3 is made up of 12 amino acids. CDR3 loop: CASVPARDTIYF. The DNA of the CDR3 is TGTGCCAGCGTCCCCGCCCGGGACACCATATATTTT.

As regards this clone: Other DNA sequences in the sample encode the same CDR3. V and J are TRBV9 and TRBJ2-5; 10 bases agree with TRBD1. The CDR3 consists of 15 residues. Per the germline V gene, CDR1 is SGDLS and CDR2 is YYNGEE. The ends lost 2 bases at V and 1 base at J; junction bases unmatched: 2. The CDR3 region has the DNA TGTGCCAGCAGCGTCCGGACAGGGGGCCAAGAGACCCAGTACTTC. Translating gives CASSVRTGGQETQYF. Complete variable domain (other parts from reference TRBV9 and TRBJ2-5): DSGVTQTPKHLITATGQRVTLRCSPRSGDLSVYWYQQSLDQGLQFLIQYYNGEERAKGNILERFSAQQFPDLHSELNLSSLELGDSALYFCASSVRTGGQETQYFGPGTRLLVL.

The chain carries TRBV19 and TRBJ2-2, with 8 nucleotides matching TRBD1. CDR3 length: 15 amino acids. V gave up 10 bases and J gave up 0 bases; unmatched junction bases: 7. Germline V gene data show CDR1 as LNHDA and CDR2 as SQIVND (reference sequence). The chain's CDR3 is CATPKQGANTGELFF. As DNA, the CDR3 is TGTGCCACCCCAAAACAGGGGGCGAACACCGGGGAGCTGTTTTTT.

This clone was seen only a few times. The gene calls are TRBV2 and TRBJ1-5; D might be TRBD1 (6 bases). The ends were cut back, 8 bases at V and 4 bases at J, with 9 bases in the middle. The CDR3 sequence is 12 residues long. In germline, CDR1 is SNHLY, CDR2 FYNNEI. CDR3 coding DNA: TGTGCCAGCGACAGGTCAAATCAGCCCCAGCATTTT. Amino acid sequence: CASDRSNQPQHF.

A single count supports this clone. This rearrangement joins TRBV7-9 to TRBJ1-1, with D maybe TRBD1 (6 bases). Trimming removed 8 bases from V and 0 bases from J, with 10 bases in between. The CDR3 extends over 13 amino acids. Germline CDR1 SEHNR, CDR2 FQNEAQ (reference sequence). CDR3 protein: CASGRDMNTEAFF. The CDR3 nucleotides read TGTGCCAGCGGACGGGACATGAACACTGAAGCTTTCTTT.

The V and J genes are TRBV4-2 and TRBJ2-7, with 8 bases identical to TRBD1. The CDR3 length is 16 residues. With V trimmed by 2 bases and J by 7 bases, 13 bases remained unmatched. Germline V lookup: CDR1 LGHNA, CDR2 YNFKEQ. The CDR3 is CASSQSDRGRVDEQYF. The CDR3 DNA reads as TGTGCCAGCAGCCAATCCGACAGGGGAAGGGTCGATGAGCAGTACTTC.

The chain is built from TRBV4-1 and TRBJ2-2; 9 nucleotides line up with TRBD2. The CDR3 sequence is 17 residues long. J lost 7 bases, V lost 0 bases, and 9 bases had no gene match. Germline CDR1 reads MGHRA; CDR2 reads YSYEKL. The CDR3 reads CASSQDFAGGPGGELFF. In DNA form, the CDR3 reads TGCGCCAGCAGCCAAGATTTCGCGGGAGGGCCTGGCGGGGAGCTGTTTTTT.

This chain joins TRBV19 and TRBJ1-4; D is uncertain. The CDR3 loop spans 19 amino acids. Trimming removed 5 bases from V and 5 bases from J, with 27 bases in between. The V gene's germline CDR1 is LNHDA and CDR2 SQIVND (reference sequence). The CDR3 is CASSSYPPVRAEGNEKLFF. CDR3 bases: TGTGCCAGTAGTTCCTATCCTCCAGTCCGGGCTGAGGGAAATGAAAAACTGTTTTTT.